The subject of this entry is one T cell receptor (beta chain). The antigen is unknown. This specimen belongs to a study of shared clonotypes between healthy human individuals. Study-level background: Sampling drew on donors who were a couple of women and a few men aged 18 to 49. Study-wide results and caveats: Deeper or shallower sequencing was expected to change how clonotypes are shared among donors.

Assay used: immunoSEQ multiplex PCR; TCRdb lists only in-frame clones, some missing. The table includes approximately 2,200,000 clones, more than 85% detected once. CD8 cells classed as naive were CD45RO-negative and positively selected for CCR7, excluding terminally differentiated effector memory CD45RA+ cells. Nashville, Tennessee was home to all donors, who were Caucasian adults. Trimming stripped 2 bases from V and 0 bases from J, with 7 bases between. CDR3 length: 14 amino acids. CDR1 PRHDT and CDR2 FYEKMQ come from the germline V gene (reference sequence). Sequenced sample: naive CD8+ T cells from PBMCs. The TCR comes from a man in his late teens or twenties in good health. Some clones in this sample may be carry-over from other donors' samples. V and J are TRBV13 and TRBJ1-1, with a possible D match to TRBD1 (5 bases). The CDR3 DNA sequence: TGTGCCAGCAGCTTATACAGGATGAACACTGAAGCTTTCTTT. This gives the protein CASSLYRMNTEAFF.